The text below deals with one TCR beta chain. Its matching antigen is unknown. Everyone who donated was a healthy Caucasian. Germline V lookup: CDR1 MNHEY, CDR2 SVGEGT. Trimming took 5 bases from V and 11 from J; bases not matched to a gene: 15. This CDR3 has 15 residues. The entry originates in a study of identical twins. Study-wide points: While abundant cord blood beta clonotypes carried fewer insertions, memory repertoires showed no such pattern. Where out-of-frame alpha sequences were twin-shared, they showed excess low generation probability.

Unique molecular identifiers were present on the cDNA, and a universal primer site came from template switching. TCRdb re-analysed the 5' RACE reads in MiXCR, keeping a single row per CDR3 protein. The data hold more than 1.5 million distinct CDR3 sequences, with less than 40% observed a single time. This chain links TRBV6-2 or TRBV6-3 with TRBJ2-5, with TRBD2 matching over 9 bases. Sequenced input: cord blood. This clonotype was obtained from a newborn girl in good health. The CDR3 loop reads CASSKSGRFYNEQYF. The CDR3 DNA reads TGTGCCAGCAGTAAAAGCGGGAGGTTTTACAATGAGCAGTACTTC.